The entry below gives a single T cell receptor (beta chain) sequence along with its context. These data come from a study of blood T cell repertoires in COVID-19. The germline V and J ends were trimmed by 8 bases and 2 bases, with 18 bases remaining between them. Germline-derived CDR1 and CDR2 are MRHNA and SNTAGT. This CDR3 has 15 amino acids. Authors' methods: Estimated nucleated cell counts came from reference gene primer amplification. Profiled with immunoSEQ multiplex PCR; TCRdb holds only in-frame clones, not every one. V and J calls and clone size are as listed in that table; D and trimming were resolved from the DNA. The sample includes around 170,000 clones, around 86% of them seen just once.

This TCR was sampled from a woman in her seventies with COVID-19, enrolled during active disease. What was sequenced was peripheral blood. V usage is TRBV6-4 and J usage is TRBJ1-2; no clear D gene. The CDR3 DNA sequence: TGTGCCAGCCCGAAGAATCGACAAAGCAACTATGGCTACACCTTC. Protein product: CASPKNRQSNYGYTF.